The sequence of this T cell receptor beta chain was determined in a study of CD8 T cells in ankylosing spondylitis. Study-level points and caveats: In ankylosing spondylitis blood, a motif of about 8 highly homologous TCR beta variants appeared characteristic. Clones linked with disease were CD8+ and fairly uncommon in the peripheral blood. Significant enrichment of disease-linked clones was reported in matched ankylosing spondylitis synovial fluid.

Per germline, CDR1 LGHDT and CDR2 YNNKEL (reference sequence). The CDR3 loop spans 13 amino acids. Trimming took off 3 bases at V and 6 bases at J, with 12 bases between the two ends. Concerning this clonotype: Its antigen is not known.

Using quantitative 5'-RACE with molecular barcodes, the authors made TCR beta libraries. One entry per CDR3 protein, called by TCRdb with MiXCR from the 5' RACE reads. The sample lists 340,000 or so distinct CDR3 sequences, about 15% occurring once. Sequenced: blood, either unsorted or a sorted T cell fraction (not recorded which). This TCR was recovered from a male donor with ankylosing spondylitis or in good health (not recorded which). This chain links TRBV3-1 with TRBJ2-7; D possibly uses TRBD1 or TRBD2 (6 bases each). The CDR3 loop is CASSQEQGGEQYF. The CDR3 bases are TGTGCCAGCAGCCAGGAACAGGGAGGCGAGCAGTACTTC.